Each of the 22 T cell receptor beta chains below was sequenced from the same sample in a study of blood T cell repertoires in COVID-19 (dated by TCRdb to the early 2020s). The library was produced with the immunoSEQ multiplex PCR assay. TCRdb retrieved this table from immuneACCESS and kept in-frame rearrangements only. Not all clones are present; in checked studies, unresolved V genes account for under half, and no reason is known for the remainder. This sample lists about 190,000 clones; roughly 80% were detected once. The top ten hold roughly 6.7% of the sample. The sequencing sample was made of peripheral blood. The receptors here all came from a man aged 60-69 years with acute or convalescent COVID-19.

The chain uses TRBV15 and TRBJ2-1, with 14 bases aligning to TRBD2. Germline CDR1 reads LNHNV; CDR2 reads YYDKDF (reference sequence). The CDR3 covers 18 residues. V shed 1 base, J shed 3 bases, and the junction held 5 bases outside the gene matches. The CDR3 DNA sequence: TGTGCCACCAGCAGAGGTGGACTAGCGGGGGGTTTCTACAATGAGCAGTTCTTC. It codes for CATSRGGLAGGFYNEQFF.

This clone has just one count. This chain connects TRBV9 to TRBJ1-2, with 8 positions matching TRBD1. The CDR3 runs 14 residues. Trimming took 3 bases from V and 6 from J; bases not matched to a gene: 7. Germline assignment: CDR1 SGDLS and CDR2 YYNGEE. CDR3 loop: CASSATTGAHGYTF. CDR3 in DNA: TGTGCCAGCAGCGCAACGACAGGGGCCCATGGCTACACCTTC.

This clone has only one observation. This chain connects TRBV18 to TRBJ2-7, with TRBD2 matching over 9 bases. CDR3 length: 15 amino acids. Per the germline V gene, CDR1 is KGHSH and CDR2 is LQKENI. With 5 bases clipped from V and 5 bases from J, the junction kept 10 bases outside the gene matches. CDR3 sequence reads: CASSVPGLATHEQYF. CDR3 bases: TGTGCCAGCTCAGTACCGGGACTAGCTACCCACGAGCAGTACTTC.

V usage is TRBV9 and J usage is TRBJ1-3, with 7 nucleotides matching TRBD1. The CDR3 covers 15 residues. Germline V CDR1 and CDR2: SGDLS, YYNGEE. Trimming cost V 0 bases and J 5 bases; bases outside gene matches: 5. As DNA, the CDR3 is TGTGCCAGCAGCGTAGTAGGGGACAGCCGAAACACCATATATTTT. It yields the protein CASSVVGDSRNTIYF.

The chain employs TRBV18 and TRBJ1-6; the match to TRBD1 covers 7 bases. Germline-derived CDR1 and CDR2 are KGHSH and LQKENI. The CDR3 totals 15 residues. V lost 3 bases to trimming and J lost 6 bases; unmatched junction nucleotides: 5. CDR3 nucleotides: TGTGCCAGCTCACCTACAGGGGACTTTAATTCACCCCTCCACTTT. Amino acids: CASSPTGDFNSPLHF.

The chain uses TRBV7-8 and TRBJ2-3; 8 bases fit TRBD2. This CDR3 region has 16 residues. V lost 5 bases to trimming and J lost 2 bases; unmatched junction nucleotides: 9. Per germline, CDR1 SGHVS and CDR2 FQNEAQ. CDR3 amino acids: CASSPRGGAPTDTQYF. CDR3 in DNA: TGTGCCAGCAGCCCCCGGGGGGGAGCACCCACAGATACGCAGTATTTT.

V is TRBV7-2 and J is TRBJ2-3; 10 positions match TRBD1. Germline assignment: CDR1 SGHTA and CDR2 FQGNSA. J was trimmed by 2 bases and V by 5 bases; bases with no gene match: 7. The CDR3 is 16 residues long. The CDR3, as DNA: TGTGCCAGCAGCCGGACAGGGGGAGACTACACAGATACGCAGTATTTT. Protein: CASSRTGGDYTDTQYF.

V usage is TRBV11-1 and J usage is TRBJ2-5; maybe TRBD1 (6 bases). The germline gives CDR1 SGHAT, CDR2 FQDESV (reference sequence). Trimming shortened V by 2 bases and J by 5 bases, and 12 bases separated the two germline ends. The CDR3 is made up of 14 amino acids. In DNA, the CDR3 is TGTGCCAGCAGCTTATGGGGGCAGGGGGAGACCCAGTACTTC. This gives the protein CASSLWGQGETQYF.

The chain uses TRBV3-1 (or the pseudogene TRBV3-2) and TRBJ2-7; 9 nucleotides match TRBD2. The CDR3 has 15 amino acids. The J segment lost 5 bases and the V segment lost 1 base, leaving 6 bases of the junction unmatched. CDR1 and CDR2 (germline): LGHDT, YNNKEL (reference sequence). The CDR3: CASSQVPGLANEQYF. CDR3 bases: TGTGCCAGCAGCCAAGTCCCGGGACTAGCAAACGAGCAGTACTTC.

V usage is TRBV24-1 and J usage is TRBJ2-1; TRBD2 agrees at 7 bases. J lost 6 bases, V lost 7 bases, and 17 bases had no gene match. The germline gives CDR1 KGHDR, CDR2 SFDVKD. CDR3 length: 17 amino acids. The CDR3 DNA reads TGTGCCACCAGCGGGAGGCGGTGGGAGGGAGACATCAATGAGCAGTTCTTC. This encodes CATSGRRWEGDINEQFF.

J is TRBJ2-7 and V is TRBV6-5; a possible D gene is TRBD1 (6 bases). Germline-derived CDR1 and CDR2 are MNHEY and SVGAGI. Trimming removed 4 bases from V and 1 base from J, with 11 bases in between. This CDR3 is 14 amino acids long. The CDR3 loop reads CASSLDRQSYEQYF. The CDR3 region has the DNA TGTGCCAGCAGTTTAGACAGGCAATCCTACGAGCAGTACTTC.

The chain joins TRBV3-1 (or the pseudogene TRBV3-2) to TRBJ2-3, with a tentative D call TRBD2 (5 bases). V was shortened by 4 bases and J by 0 bases, with 14 bases between the two germline ends. The CDR3 spans 16 residues. The germline CDR1 and CDR2 sequences are LGHDT and YNNKEL (reference sequence). The CDR3 reads CASSLESSPSTDTQYF. The CDR3 DNA sequence: TGTGCCAGCAGCCTAGAGTCTAGCCCTAGCACAGATACGCAGTATTTT.

V gene TRBV5-6 combines with J gene TRBJ1-2; TRBD1 agrees at 10 bases. CDR1 is SGHDT, CDR2 YYEEEE, per germline. The ends lost 1 base at V and 4 bases at J; junction bases unmatched: 10. The CDR3 covers 17 residues. Here the CDR3 reads CASSLPMSTGGGYGYTF. The CDR3 coding sequence is TGTGCCAGCAGCTTGCCGATGTCGACAGGGGGCGGCTATGGCTACACCTTC. The complete variable domain, with remaining parts taken from reference TRBV5-6 and TRBJ1-2, reads DAGVTQSPTHLIKTRGQQVTLRCSPKSGHDTVSWYQQALGQGPQFIFQYYEEEERQRGNFPDRFSGHQFPNYSSELNVNALLLGDSALYLCASSLPMSTGGGYGYTFGSGTRLTVV.

The rearrangement links TRBV10-1 to TRBJ2-4, with 10 bases that match TRBD2. CDR1 and CDR2 from the germline V gene are WNHNN and SYGVQD (reference sequence). The CDR3 covers 13 residues. The V gene end was trimmed by 3 bases and the J gene end by 9 bases; junction bases not matched to a gene: 2. The CDR3 nucleotides read TGCGCCAGCAGTGACAGCGGGAGGGGCATTCAGTACTTC. It translates to CASSDSGRGIQYF.

The chain employs TRBV24-1 and TRBJ2-3, with D possibly matching TRBD2 (6 bases). The CDR3 sequence is 13 residues long. Germline values: CDR1 KGHDR, CDR2 SFDVKD. The germline V and J ends were trimmed by 5 bases and 3 bases, with 8 bases remaining between them. CDR3 loop: CATSGRGTDTQYF. CDR3 nucleotide sequence: TGTGCCACCAGTGGGCGGGGAACAGATACGCAGTATTTT.

The table lists this clone with a count of one. The gene calls are TRBV15 and TRBJ2-1; D is perhaps TRBD2 (6 bases). The CDR3 has 14 amino acids. Trimming took off 4 bases at V and 8 bases at J, with 15 bases between the two ends. Germline V gene lookup returns CDR1 LNHNV and CDR2 YYDKDF (reference sequence). CDR3 bases: TGTGCCACCAGCACATTGAGGCGGGGCGATGAGCAGTTCTTC. It translates to CATSTLRRGDEQFF.

This sequence joins TRBV29-1 and TRBJ1-1; D remains ambiguous. The CDR3 totals 12 residues. The V gene lost 7 bases and the J gene lost 2 bases, with 11 bases spanning the gap. Germline CDR1 is SQVTM and CDR2 is ANQGSEA. In nucleotides, the CDR3 is TGCAGCGGAGTGACAAGTAACACTGAAGCTTTCTTT. Translating it yields CSGVTSNTEAFF. The full variable domain, with the rest looked up from reference TRBV29-1 and TRBJ1-1, is SAVISQKPSRDICQRGTSLTIQCQVDSQVTMMFWYRQQPGQSLTLIATANQGSEATYESGFVIDKFPISRPNLTFSTLTVSNMSPEDSSIYLCSGVTSNTEAFFGQGTRLTVV.

The CDR3: CASSPAGVNEQFF. The CDR3 DNA reads as TGTGCCAGCTCACCAGCGGGAGTCAATGAGCAGTTCTTC. The V call is TRBV18, the J call TRBJ2-1; 7 bases align to TRBD2. The V gene's germline CDR1 is KGHSH and CDR2 LQKENI. V dropped 2 bases and J dropped 6; count of bases not matched to a gene: 1. The CDR3 totals 13 residues.

This clone was counted once. The sample carries other DNA sequences with the same CDR3. This chain uses TRBV30 with TRBJ1-5; D remains ambiguous. The CDR3 is made up of 13 amino acids. Germline V gene lookup returns CDR1 GTSNPN and CDR2 SVGIG (reference sequence). Trimming left V 5 bases short and J 1 base short, with 9 bases between. CDR3 coding DNA: TGTGCCTGGGCGGGGAAAAGCAATCAGCCCCAGCATTTT. Protein product: CAWAGKSNQPQHF.

The chain recombines TRBV7-2 with TRBJ2-7; D might be TRBD2 (5 bases). Germline assignment: CDR1 SGHTA and CDR2 FQGNSA. The CDR3 has 15 residues. V lost 2 bases and J 2 bases, leaving 13 bases between the germline ends. CDR3: CASSLLSGSPYEQYF. Written as DNA, the CDR3 is TGTGCCAGCAGCTTATTATCGGGGAGTCCCTACGAGCAGTACTTC. Looking up the rest from reference TRBV7-2 and TRBJ2-7 gives the full variable domain: GAGVSQSPSNKVTEKGKDVELRCDPISGHTALYWYRQSLGQGLEFLIYFQGNSAPDKSGLPSDRFSAERTGGSVSTLTIQRTQQEDSAVYLCASSLLSGSPYEQYFGPGTRLTVT.

The chain recombines TRBV14 with TRBJ1-6; weak D call: TRBD1 (6 bases). The V gene lost 1 base and the J gene lost 10 bases, with 14 bases spanning the gap. Germline CDR1 and CDR2: SGHDN and FVKESK. The CDR3 sequence is 15 residues long. The CDR3 region has the DNA TGTGCCAGCAGCCAAGGTCTAGGGGGAGGGTCACCCCTCCACTTT. Its protein is CASSQGLGGGSPLHF.

The rearrangement uses TRBV21-1 and TRBJ2-7; TRBD2 is the table's D call, not checked against the DNA. TRBV21-1 is noted as a pseudogene. The CDR3 runs to 15 residues. Written as DNA, the CDR3 is TGTGCCAGCAGCAAAGTTGGGGAGGGTCACTACGAGCAGTACTTC. It specifies CASSKVGEGHYEQYF.